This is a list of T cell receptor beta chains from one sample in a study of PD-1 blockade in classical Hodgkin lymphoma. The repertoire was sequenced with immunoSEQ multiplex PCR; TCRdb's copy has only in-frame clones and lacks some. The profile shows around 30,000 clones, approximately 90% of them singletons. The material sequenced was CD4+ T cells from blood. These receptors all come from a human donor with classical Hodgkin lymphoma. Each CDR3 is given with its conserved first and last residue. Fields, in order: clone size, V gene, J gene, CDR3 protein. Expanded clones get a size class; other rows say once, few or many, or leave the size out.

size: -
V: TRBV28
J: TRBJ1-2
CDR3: CASSPRQGARGYTF

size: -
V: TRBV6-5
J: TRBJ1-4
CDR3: CASRSGVGEKLFF

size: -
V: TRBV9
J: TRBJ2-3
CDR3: CASSARLAGGFSTDTQYF

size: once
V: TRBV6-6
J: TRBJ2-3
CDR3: CASRKGPPDTQYF

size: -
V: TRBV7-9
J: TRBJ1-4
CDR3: CASSFRGLNEKLFF

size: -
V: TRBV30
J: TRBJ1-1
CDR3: CAWSERNPGRTEAFF

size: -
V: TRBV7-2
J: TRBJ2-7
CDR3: CASSPSSGTAPSYEQYF

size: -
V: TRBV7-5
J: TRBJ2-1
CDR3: CARSLVENSYNEQFF

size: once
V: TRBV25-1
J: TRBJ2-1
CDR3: CASSGTSGTYNEQFF

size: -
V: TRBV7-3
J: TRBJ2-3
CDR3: CASSLTDTQYF

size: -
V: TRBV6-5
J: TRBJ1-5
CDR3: CASSYISNQPQHF

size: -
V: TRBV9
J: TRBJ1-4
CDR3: CASSGSRTGRGEKLFF

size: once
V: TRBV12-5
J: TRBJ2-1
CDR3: CASGFGTDYNEQFF

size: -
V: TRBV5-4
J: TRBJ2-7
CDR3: CASSLDGVVQYF

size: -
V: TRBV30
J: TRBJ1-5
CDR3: CAWGQGDRNQPQHF

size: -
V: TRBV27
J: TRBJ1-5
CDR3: CASSFRTGENQPQHF

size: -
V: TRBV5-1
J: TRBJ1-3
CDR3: CASSLQGLGNTIYF

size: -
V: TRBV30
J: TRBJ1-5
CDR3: CAWRGELGQPQHF

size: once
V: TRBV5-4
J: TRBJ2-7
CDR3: CASRSSSRGAGPTGEQYF

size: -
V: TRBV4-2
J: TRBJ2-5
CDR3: CASSHYEETQYF

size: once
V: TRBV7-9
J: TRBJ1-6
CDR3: CASSPTGDNSPLHF

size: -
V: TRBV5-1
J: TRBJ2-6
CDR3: CASSLAGQGALLGANVLTF

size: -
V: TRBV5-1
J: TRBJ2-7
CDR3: CASSPDRSYEQYF

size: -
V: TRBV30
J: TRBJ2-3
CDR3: CAWTSGGPGGDTQYF

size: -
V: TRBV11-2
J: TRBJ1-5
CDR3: CASSLEGHSGNQPQHF

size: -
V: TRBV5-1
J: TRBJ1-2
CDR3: CASSHAPPNYGYTF

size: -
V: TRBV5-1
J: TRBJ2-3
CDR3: CASSHPGADTQYF

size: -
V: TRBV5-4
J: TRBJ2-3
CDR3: CASSLRADTQYF

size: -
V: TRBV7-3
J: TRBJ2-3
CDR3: CASSAEGRGGTDTQYF

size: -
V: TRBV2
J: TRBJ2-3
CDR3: CASSGTGQNADTQYF

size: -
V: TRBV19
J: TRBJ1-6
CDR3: CASSGTGSSPLHF

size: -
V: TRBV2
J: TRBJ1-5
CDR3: CASRAALNSNQPQHF

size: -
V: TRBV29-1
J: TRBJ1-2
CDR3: CSAGTGGGYGYTF

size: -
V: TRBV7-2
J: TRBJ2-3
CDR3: CASSRQGVADTQYF

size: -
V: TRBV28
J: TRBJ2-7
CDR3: CASRTPGTGTYEQYF

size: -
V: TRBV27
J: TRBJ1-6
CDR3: CASSSDRVESPLHF

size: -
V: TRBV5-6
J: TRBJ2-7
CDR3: CASSAGPSGREEQYF

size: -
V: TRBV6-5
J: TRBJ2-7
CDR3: CASKDSNTYEQYF

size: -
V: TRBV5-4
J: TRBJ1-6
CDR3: CASSSGQAGNSPLHF

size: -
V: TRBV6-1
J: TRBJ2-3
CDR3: CASSEAKGFSTDTQYF

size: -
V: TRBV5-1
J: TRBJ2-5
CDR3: CASSLSPGIQETQYF

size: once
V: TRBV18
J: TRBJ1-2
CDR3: CASSRNRGLQNYGYTF